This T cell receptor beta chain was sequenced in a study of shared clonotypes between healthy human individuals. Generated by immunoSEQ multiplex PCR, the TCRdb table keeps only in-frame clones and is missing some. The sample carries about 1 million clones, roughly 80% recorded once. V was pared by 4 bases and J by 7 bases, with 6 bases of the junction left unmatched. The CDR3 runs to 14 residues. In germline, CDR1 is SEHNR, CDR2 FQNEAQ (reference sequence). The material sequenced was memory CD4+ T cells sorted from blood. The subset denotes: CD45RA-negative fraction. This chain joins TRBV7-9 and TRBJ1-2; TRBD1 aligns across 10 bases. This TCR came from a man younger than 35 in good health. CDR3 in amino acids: CASSSGQGEGGYTF. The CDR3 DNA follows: TGTGCCAGCAGCTCCGGACAGGGGGAGGGTGGCTACACCTTC.